This entry lists 27 T cell receptor beta chains sequenced from one sample in a study of CD8+CD57+ T cells in acquired aplastic anemia (dated by TCRdb to 2016 to 2018). The sequencing machine was an Illumina HiSeq 2000. Profiling of TCR beta VDJ combinations and CDR3 sequences used genomic DNA as the template. TCRdb handled the public reads itself, with Q25 trimming in fastp and clone calling in MiXCR, and kept productive beta chains. Each entry is one CDR3 protein sequence, shown with its most common DNA and genes. A total of a few hundred thousand distinct CDR3 sequences appear in this sample, around 49% of them only once. About 20% of the sample is taken by the ten largest. Patients chosen for sequencing had shown expansion of CD8+CD57+ cells by flow cytometry. The sequencing input was sorted CD4+, CD8+, or CD8+CD57+ T cells (not recorded which) from PBMCs. The receptors derive from a human donor with aplastic anemia.

In its sample, this clonotype was seen a few times. The chain couples TRBV29-1 to TRBJ1-2, with D possibly TRBD1 on 5 matching bases. The V and J ends lost 4 bases and 4 bases respectively, with 13 bases between them. The germline gives CDR1 SQVTM, CDR2 ANQGSEA. The CDR3 is 13 amino acids. The CDR3 here is CSVGGVGSYGYTF. The CDR3 DNA sequence: TGCAGCGTTGGGGGGGTCGGAAGCTATGGCTACACCTTC.

This clonotype showed up just once. V and J are TRBV19 and TRBJ1-5, with D possibly matching TRBD1 (5 bases). V lost 4 bases and J lost 13, with 17 bases in between. The CDR3 consists of 13 residues. Germline values: CDR1 LNHDA, CDR2 SQIVND (reference sequence). The CDR3 spells CASSTDRDTWQHF. As DNA, the CDR3 is TGTGCCAGTAGTACCGACAGAGATACCTGGCAGCATTTT.

This clonotype was seen ten or more times. The CDR3 here is CASSQEKGPPNQPQHF. The CDR3 coding sequence is TGTGCCAGCAGCCAAGAAAAAGGGCCCCCGAATCAGCCCCAGCATTTT. V is TRBV14 and J is TRBJ1-5, with D hard to call. V lost 0 bases to trimming and J lost 4 bases, with 13 bases between them. From germline, CDR1 is SGHDN and CDR2 FVKESK. The CDR3 spans 16 residues.

This clonotype was recorded at least ten times. V usage is TRBV24-1 and J usage is TRBJ1-5; D not resolved. The ends were cut back, 3 bases at V and 3 bases at J, with 8 bases in the middle. Germline V gives CDR1 KGHDR, CDR2 SFDVKD. The CDR3 runs to 14 residues. The CDR3 region is CATSDTGSNQPQHF. The CDR3 region has the DNA TGTGCCACCAGTGATACCGGGTCCAATCAGCCCCAGCATTTT.

Concerning this clonotype itself: The junction does not match germline at one end; this may be a read error. CDR3 region: CASSLGTGLIF. The CDR3 DNA sequence: TGTGCCAGCAGCTTGGGGACAGGCCTGATCTTC. The rearrangement uses TRBV7-9 and TRBJ1-2, with 8 bases aligning to TRBD1. CDR1 SEHNR and CDR2 FQNEAQ come from the germline V gene (reference sequence). The CDR3 consists of 11 residues.

V usage is TRBV5-6 and J usage is TRBJ2-7, with D unresolved. Germline V lookup: CDR1 SGHDT, CDR2 YYEEEE. This CDR3 spans 14 amino acids. Trimming left V 0 bases short and J 4 bases short, with 11 bases between. The CDR3 region has the DNA TGTGCCAGCAGCTTGGCAGGTAGAATATACGAGCAGTACTTC. Protein: CASSLAGRIYEQYF.

This chain links TRBV15 with TRBJ2-3; unclear D gene. The CDR3 is made up of 14 amino acids. CDR1 and CDR2 from the germline V gene are LNHNV and YYDKDF (reference sequence). V was pared by 1 base and J by 3 bases, with 8 bases between. CDR3 protein: CATSRVARTDTQYF. CDR3 nucleotide sequence: TGTGCCACCAGCAGAGTCGCACGTACAGATACGCAGTATTTT.

This clonotype occurred a few times. The genes are TRBV20-1 and TRBJ1-6; 8 positions match TRBD1. Germline-derived CDR1 and CDR2 are DFQATT and SNEGSKA (reference sequence). Germline trimming cut 0 bases from V and 9 bases from J; bases unmatched to any gene: 7. CDR3 length: 15 residues. The CDR3 DNA sequence: TGCAGTGCTAGAGAAGACAGGGGAGAAGGTTCACCCCTCCACTTT. Translating it yields CSAREDRGEGSPLHF.

This clonotype was counted ten times or more. The CDR3 region is CASRVRYTF. CDR3 sequence (DNA): TGTGCCAGCAGGGTCCGCTACACCTTC. V and J are TRBV6-4 and TRBJ1-2; unclear D gene. CDR3 length: 9 residues. CDR1 MRHNA and CDR2 SNTAGT come from the germline V gene. Between the trimmed V and J ends, which lost 6 bases and 9 bases, there was a span of 5 bases.

This clonotype showed up just a few times. V and J are TRBV12-3 or TRBV12-4 and TRBJ2-2; TRBD1 is a possible D gene (5 bases). The CDR3 spans 13 residues. Trimming stripped 8 bases from V and 1 base from J, with 8 bases between. In DNA, the CDR3 is TGTGCCAGCTTCGGACAGAACACCGGGGAGCTGTTTTTT. It yields the protein CASFGQNTGELFF.

A remark on this clonotype: One end of the junction fails to match germline, which may point to a read error. V and J are TRBV10-3 and TRBJ1-3; possible D gene TRBD1, 6 bases. This CDR3 spans 16 amino acids. Germline V lookup: CDR1 ENHRY, CDR2 SYGVKD. Here the CDR3 reads CTISESLQGSGNTIYF. The CDR3 bases are TGTACCATCAGTGAGTCGTTACAGGGCTCTGGAAACACCATATATTTT.

This clonotype was detected many times. V and J are TRBV14 and TRBJ2-4, with TRBD1 matching over 12 bases. Looked up from germline, CDR1 is SGHDN and CDR2 is FVKESK. With 4 bases clipped from V and 0 bases from J, the junction kept 10 bases outside the gene matches. CDR3 length: 19 amino acids. CDR3 in amino acids: CASSPEGTGGERAKNIQYF. CDR3 coding DNA: TGTGCCAGCAGCCCAGAGGGGACAGGGGGCGAAAGAGCCAAAAACATTCAGTACTTC.

The CDR3 nucleotides are TGTGCCAGCAGTTACTGCCCGCGAATGAACACTGAAGCTTTCTTT. Translated, it gives CASSYCPRMNTEAFF. The chain uses TRBV6-6 and TRBJ1-1, with D hard to call. The CDR3 runs 15 residues. CDR1 and CDR2 from the germline V gene are MNHNY and SVGAGI (reference sequence). Trimming stripped 1 base from V and 0 bases from J, with 9 bases between.

The rearrangement links TRBV10-3 to TRBJ1-2, with a possible D match to TRBD1 (5 bases). This CDR3 is built from 16 residues. Deletions cut 6 bases from V and 0 bases from J, with 17 bases between. Germline CDR1 and CDR2: ENHRY and SYGVKD. CDR3 region: CAIRAPGGEANYGYTF. CDR3 nucleotides: TGTGCCATCAGGGCCCCCGGGGGGGAAGCTAACTATGGCTACACCTTC.

V usage is TRBV6-1 and J usage is TRBJ2-2; 12 bases agree with TRBD2. Germline V gene data show CDR1 as MNHNS and CDR2 as SASEGT. The ends lost 7 bases at V and 4 bases at J; junction bases unmatched: 7. The CDR3 loop spans 16 amino acids. CDR3 nucleotide sequence: TGTGCCAGCAACCTACTAGCGGGGGGATTCACCGGGGAGCTGTTTTTT. This gives the protein CASNLLAGGFTGELFF.

This clonotype was detected only a few times. The V gene is TRBV10-2, the J gene TRBJ2-3; no firm D call. The germline V gene encodes CDR1 WSHSY and CDR2 SAAADI. The length of the CDR3 is 17 residues. Trimming took off 5 bases at V and 0 bases at J, with 18 bases between the two ends. Here the CDR3 DNA reads TGCGCCAGCAGTAGTCGGGTCCGCAAAACAAGCACAGATACGCAGTATTTT. It translates to CASSSRVRKTSTDTQYF.

V gene TRBV20-1 combines with J gene TRBJ2-5, with D possibly TRBD2 on 6 matching bases. Trimming stripped 6 bases from V and 3 bases from J, with 17 bases between. The CDR3 contains 14 residues. Germline V gene lookup returns CDR1 DFQATT and CDR2 SNEGSKA (reference sequence). The chain's CDR3 is CSAGGGLAEETQYF. CDR3 DNA sequence: TGCAGTGCGGGTGGAGGGCTAGCCGAAGAGACCCAGTACTTC.

The chain links TRBV10-3 to TRBJ1-2; D ambiguous. Germline loops: CDR1 ENHRY, CDR2 SYGVKD. V lost 5 bases and J lost 3, with 7 bases in between. CDR3 length equals 12 residues. DNA for the CDR3: TGTGCCATCAGTCAGGTCGACTATGGCTACACCTTC. Encoded protein: CAISQVDYGYTF.

V and J are TRBV24-1 and TRBJ2-2; D may be TRBD2 (5 bases). The CDR3 totals 14 residues. Between the trimmed V and J ends, which lost 10 bases and 2 bases, there was a span of 13 bases. Germline CDR1 KGHDR, CDR2 SFDVKD. This CDR3 reads CATTETTNTGELFF. CDR3 nucleotides: TGTGCCACTACCGAGACTACAAACACCGGGGAGCTGTTTTTT.

The chain carries TRBV2 and TRBJ1-4; D perhaps matches TRBD1 (5 bases). CDR1 is SNHLY, CDR2 FYNNEI, per germline. CDR3 length: 14 amino acids. Trimming removed 3 bases at V and 7 bases at J, with 12 bases between. CDR3 protein: CASSDRRQIEKLFF. DNA of the CDR3: TGTGCCAGCAGTGATCGTAGACAGATTGAAAAACTGTTTTTT.

Note on this clonotype: One base away lies a much larger clone, so this may be a sequencing read error. The conserved phenylalanine or tryptophan is not found at the CDR3 terminus, so this likely reflects a read error. V and J are TRBV10-3 and TRBJ2-7; possibly TRBD2 for D (6 bases). Germline V gene sequence: CDR1 ENHRY, CDR2 SYGVKD. The CDR3 covers 14 residues. CDR3 DNA sequence: TGTGCCAGCAGTTCCCCGGGGGTCCCCTACGAGCAGTACCTC. Its protein is CASSSPGVPYEQYL.

This clonotype occurred many times. The DNA of the CDR3 is TGTGCCAGCAGCTTGGGGTCAACTAATGAAAAACTGTTTTTT. Protein sequence: CASSLGSTNEKLFF. The chain combines TRBV5-4 with TRBJ1-4; the D is unclear. V lost 0 bases and J lost 0, with 3 bases in between. The CDR3 sequence is 14 residues long. Germline V CDR1 and CDR2: SGHNT, YYREEE (reference sequence).

The rearrangement joins TRBV18 to TRBJ1-4, with a possible D match to TRBD1 (5 bases). CDR3 length: 12 amino acids. The germline V and J ends were trimmed by 9 bases and 6 bases, with 11 bases remaining between them. Per the germline V gene, CDR1 is KGHSH and CDR2 is LQKENI. In DNA, the CDR3 is TGTGCCAGTAGCCGGGACGATGAAAAACTGTTTTTT. Translated: CASSRDDEKLFF. Based on the CDR3 plus reference TRBV18 and TRBJ1-4, the full variable domain is NAGVMQNPRHLVRRRGQEARLRCSPMKGHSHVYWYRQLPEEGLKFMVYLQKENIIDESGMPKERFSAEFPKEGPSILRIQQVVRGDSAAYFCASSRDDEKLFFGSGTQLSVL.

This clonotype was found many times. The V gene is TRBV3-1, the J gene TRBJ1-4; D unclear. The CDR3 consists of 14 residues. In germline, CDR1 is LGHDT, CDR2 YNNKEL (reference sequence). Trimming removed 1 base at V and 7 bases at J, with 10 bases between. The DNA of the CDR3 is TGTGCCAGCAGCCAAGGTGGTTTGGCTGAAAAACTGTTTTTT. Protein: CASSQGGLAEKLFF. The whole variable domain, filled in from reference TRBV3-1 and TRBJ1-4, reads DTAVSQTPKYLVTQMGNDKSIKCEQNLGHDTMYWYKQDSKKFLKIMFSYNNKELIINETVPNRFSPKSPDKAHLNLHINSLELGDSAVYFCASSQGGLAEKLFFGSGTQLSVL.

This clonotype was detected ten times or more. The chain is built from TRBV5-1 and TRBJ1-3; the D is unclear. The CDR3 sequence is 14 residues long. In germline, CDR1 is SGHRS, CDR2 YFSETQ. Trimming took off 7 bases at V and 0 bases at J, with 11 bases between the two ends. The CDR3 spells CASRLTVSGNTIYF. The CDR3 DNA reads TGCGCCAGCCGATTAACAGTCTCTGGAAACACCATATATTTT.

V and J are TRBV15 and TRBJ1-5, with unresolved D. This CDR3 comprises 15 residues. V was pared by 0 bases and J by 2 bases, with 8 bases between. Per germline, CDR1 LNHNV and CDR2 YYDKDF (reference sequence). The CDR3 region has the DNA TGTGCCACCAGCAGAGAGGGTAGGGGCAATCAGCCCCAGCATTTT. Protein product: CATSREGRGNQPQHF. Using reference TRBV15 and TRBJ1-5 for the parts outside the CDR3, the full variable domain is DAMVIQNPRYQVTQFGKPVTLSCSQTLNHNVMYWYQQKSSQAPKLLFHYYDKDFNNEADTPDNFQSRRPNTSFCFLDIRSPGLGDTAMYLCATSREGRGNQPQHFGDGTRLSIL.

The sample holds many counts of this clonotype. The V call is TRBV20-1, the J call TRBJ2-1; TRBD2 agrees at 7 bases. Trimming took 6 bases from V and 4 from J; bases not matched to a gene: 12. This CDR3 comprises 15 residues. Germline values: CDR1 DFQATT, CDR2 SNEGSKA (reference sequence). The CDR3 reads CSAPHESGEYNEQFF. The CDR3 DNA reads as TGCAGTGCCCCCCATGAGAGCGGGGAATACAATGAGCAGTTCTTC.